This entry features one T cell receptor (beta chain) sequence. Study processing details: Researchers report that nucleated cell counts were estimated from reference gene primer amplification. The protocol was immunoSEQ multiplex PCR, while the TCRdb copy is restricted to in-frame clones and leaves out a portion. V and J calls and clone size are those listed in that table; D and trimming were worked out from the DNA. The data hold about 72,000 clones, with roughly 85% observed a single time. The entry originates in a study of blood T cell repertoires in COVID-19. Study context: T cells, B-cell-depleted T cells, or PBMCs provided the cDNA or gDNA that served as material.

V lost 4 bases and J lost 3; bases outside the gene matches: 5. Germline lookup yields CDR1 LGHDT and CDR2 YNNKEL (reference sequence). CDR3 size: 15 residues. V gene TRBV3-1 (or the pseudogene TRBV3-2) combines with J gene TRBJ2-7, with TRBD1 identical over 11 bases. Sequences were obtained from peripheral blood. The source is a young man with acute or convalescent COVID-19. CDR3 in amino acids: CASSRPGQGDYEQYF. Written as DNA, the CDR3 is TGTGCCAGCAGCCGCCCGGGACAGGGGGACTACGAGCAGTACTTC.